This T cell receptor (beta chain) is drawn from a study of T cell repertoires in cytomegalovirus infection. Study background: Indications came from public TCR beta signatures; they pointed to CMV infection and to a matching HLA type.

TCRdb independently ran MiXCR on the reads; one entry per CDR3 protein. This table holds more than 650,000 distinct CDR3 sequences, roughly 35% found once. The CDR3 spans 20 residues. The V gene's germline CDR1 is LGHNA and CDR2 YNFKEQ. Trimming took 1 base from V and 5 from J; bases not matched to a gene: 18. Material: PBMCs. The origin of this receptor is a human donor in good health (CMV status not recorded). Some clones in this sample may be carry-over from other donors' samples. The rearrangement links TRBV4-2 to TRBJ2-5; 11 bases are shared with TRBD2. The CDR3 DNA reads TGTGCCAGCAGCCAAGTCAGGGGCACAGATAGCGGGAGGGCCAATGAGACCCAGTACTTC. Amino acids: CASSQVRGTDSGRANETQYF.